A single sample is the source of the 10 T cell receptor beta chains below, sequenced in a study of CD8 T cells in Susac syndrome. Reverse transcription of about 0.5 to 1 ug RNA was performed with random hexamers. TCRdb called the immunoSEQ multiplex PCR reads again in MiXCR, with one record for every CDR3 protein. The sample includes some 150,000 distinct CDR3 sequences, roughly 94% of them seen just once. The material sequenced was CD4+ T cells from PBMCs. These receptors were obtained from a human donor with Susac syndrome.

The chain couples TRBV5-6 to TRBJ1-2; TRBD1 might be the D (5 bases). V was shortened by 4 bases and J by 4 bases, with 17 bases between the two germline ends. The CDR3 spans 15 residues. Germline V gives CDR1 SGHDT, CDR2 YYEEEE. The CDR3 reads CASSADVTGGYGYTF. The CDR3, as DNA: TGTGCCAGCAGCGCCGACGTGACGGGGGGCTATGGCTACACCTTC.

The chain has TRBV24-1 and TRBJ2-1; the D call may be TRBD1 or TRBD2 (5 bases each). Germline CDR1 is KGHDR and CDR2 is SFDVKD. V dropped 4 bases and J dropped 10 bases, with 13 bases sitting between them. CDR3 length equals 13 residues. CDR3 DNA: TGTGCCACCAGTGAATCCGGGACCATCGAGCAGTTCTTC. It specifies CATSESGTIEQFF.

The chain carries TRBV12-3 or TRBV12-4 and TRBJ1-5; the D is unclear. The CDR3 spans 14 residues. Between the trimmed V and J ends, which lost 6 bases and 2 bases, there was a span of 11 bases. In nucleotides, the CDR3 is TGTGCCAGCAGCTGGGGTCAGGGCAATCAGCCCCAGCATTTT. It codes for CASSWGQGNQPQHF.

V gene TRBV12-3 or TRBV12-4 combines with J gene TRBJ1-5; D is undetermined. The CDR3 runs 15 residues. V was cut by 7 bases and J by 2 bases, with 15 bases left in between. The CDR3 loop is CASTSPRVGNQPQHF. The CDR3 region has the DNA TGTGCCAGCACCTCCCCTCGGGTGGGCAATCAGCCCCAGCATTTT.

The chain joins TRBV25-1 to TRBJ2-1, with 7 bases identical to TRBD1. V dropped 4 bases and J dropped 3; count of bases not matched to a gene: 3. This CDR3 comprises 14 residues. Per the germline V gene, CDR1 is MGHDK and CDR2 is SYGVNS. CDR3 in DNA: TGTGCCAGCAGTGGAGGACAGGTCTACAATGAGCAGTTCTTC. Protein: CASSGGQVYNEQFF.

The chain joins TRBV7-2 to TRBJ2-5, with unresolved D. With 5 bases removed from V and 5 bases from J, the gap between germline ends came to 12 bases. Per the germline V gene, CDR1 is SGHTA and CDR2 is FQGNSA. This CDR3 comprises 13 residues. The CDR3 loop is CASSPQVLETQYF. CDR3 nucleotides: TGTGCCAGCAGCCCCCAGGTCCTGGAGACCCAGTACTTC.

CDR3 residues: CASSLRDKNTEAFF. The CDR3 region has the DNA TGTGCCAGCAGCTTGCGGGACAAGAACACTGAAGCTTTCTTT. V and J are TRBV5-4 and TRBJ1-1, with TRBD1 as a possible D gene (6 bases). Germline V gene lookup returns CDR1 SGHNT and CDR2 YYREEE (reference sequence). The CDR3 has 14 amino acids. V gave up 1 base and J gave up 1 base, with 8 bases separating them.

CDR3 sequence (DNA): TGTGCCAGCAGCTACGGACGGCCGGTTTACTACAATGAGCAGTTCTTC. This codes for CASSYGRPVYYNEQFF. This chain links TRBV7-2 with TRBJ2-1; the D is unclear. CDR1 is SGHTA, CDR2 FQGNSA, per germline. The CDR3 extends over 16 amino acids. Trimming pared 4 bases from V and 3 bases from J, leaving 16 bases between.

This clonotype was seen once. CDR3 DNA sequence: TGCGCCAGCAGCCAGCCGTGGGGGGTACACACTGAAGCTTTCTTT. Encoded protein: CASSQPWGVHTEAFF. This sequence joins TRBV4-1 and TRBJ1-1; tentative D call: TRBD1 (5 bases). Germline V lookup: CDR1 MGHRA, CDR2 YSYEKL. Trimming removed 3 bases at V and 3 bases at J, with 14 bases between. The CDR3 sequence is 15 residues long.

The genes are TRBV15 and TRBJ1-5, with D unclear. V lost 4 bases and J 4 bases, leaving 5 bases between the germline ends. There are 12 residues in the CDR3. Germline CDR1 LNHNV, CDR2 YYDKDF (reference sequence). CDR3 sequence (DNA): TGTGCCACCAGCAATGGTAATCAGCCCCAGCATTTT. Protein: CATSNGNQPQHF.